A selection of T cell receptor beta chains follows, all from one sample in a study of spatial heterogeneity in lung cancer. TCRdb used MiXCR to reprocess the 5' RACE reads, holding one entry per CDR3 protein. The sample lists about 78,000 distinct CDR3 sequences, about 8.5% occurring once. Sequenced here: PBMCs, sampled at surgery. The origin of the receptors is a male donor with early-stage non-small cell lung cancer. The conserved cysteine and the conserved F or W are not part of the CDR3 here.

V gene	J gene	CDR3 protein
TRBV29-1	TRBJ1-1	SVVIAPNTEAF
TRBV5-1	TRBJ1-5	ASSLDGQGTQPQH
TRBV4-1	TRBJ1-2	ASSQDKVRQLNYGYT
TRBV4-2	TRBJ2-2	ASSQETTIGELF
TRBV10-3	TRBJ2-2	AISGDRAGELF
TRBV11-1	TRBJ2-1	ASSFLTSGTYNEQF
TRBV5-1	TRBJ2-7	ASSFEISYEQY
TRBV6-5	TRBJ2-1	ASSPLEGTEQF
TRBV6-6	TRBJ1-1	ASSYPGANIEAF
TRBV5-4	TRBJ1-1	ASSLLAQGGTEAF
TRBV20-1	TRBJ1-1	SARDISRGGNTEAF
TRBV7-6	TRBJ1-1	PTVQSNTEAF
TRBV7-9	TRBJ2-2	ASTSWGTGELF
TRBV10-3	TRBJ2-2	AISESAGADGELF
TRBV25-1	TRBJ1-1	ASSGWVTGGTEAF
TRBV10-3	TRBJ2-3	AISDGTSGSDTQY
TRBV5-1	TRBJ1-2	ASSLAATGGGYT
TRBV5-6	TRBJ2-3	ASSLEGGDTQY
TRBV5-1	TRBJ1-1	ASSLGARNTEAF
TRBV4-3	TRBJ2-7	ASSQGRAASYEQY
TRBV3-1	TRBJ2-7	ASRLHGQGVIEQY
TRBV2	TRBJ2-3	ASTGGITDTQY
TRBV7-8	TRBJ2-3	ASSLVHLNTDTQY
TRBV29-1	TRBJ1-1	SVATGYTEAF
TRBV29-1	TRBJ2-2	SVARNTGELF
TRBV30	TRBJ1-5	AWSLDRMDQPQH